The 17 T cell receptor beta chains reported below all come from one sample, sequenced in a study of regulatory T cells in long-lasting Graves disease. Arm-PCR with iRepertoire HTBI primers amplified the CDR3 regions for these TCR beta libraries. In TCRdb, the multiplex PCR reads were re-called with MiXCR into one record per CDR3 protein. This sample has hundreds of thousands of distinct CDR3 sequences; around 17% occur once, and the top ten carry 25% to 30%. Time point defined: newly diagnosed GD, antithyroid drugs for less than 3 months. RNA isolated from PBMCs was used to make the TCR library. This same sample was also taken into another study, of T cells in Graves' hyperthyroidism and ophthalmopathy.

The sample consisted of peripheral blood mononuclear cells (PBMCs), taken at new diagnosis, from a patient treated with antithyroid drugs. Receptors originate from a man in his forties or fifties with Graves disease.

This clonotype was recorded many times. The chain employs TRBV6-5 and TRBJ2-5; 8 bases fit TRBD2. The V and J ends lost 0 bases and 2 bases, in that order; junction bases with no gene match: 11. Germline V gene data show CDR1 as MNHEY and CDR2 as SVGAGI. The CDR3 totals 18 residues. CDR3 sequence reads: CASSYSMTERGIQETQYF. CDR3 nucleotide sequence: TGTGCCAGCAGTTACTCGATGACTGAGCGGGGGATACAAGAGACCCAGTACTTC.

This clonotype occurred many times. The CDR3 sequence: CASSDRGNEQFF. In DNA, the CDR3 is TGTGCCAGCTCAGACAGGGGGAATGAGCAGTTCTTC. This chain uses TRBV2 with TRBJ2-1; 9 bases are shared with TRBD1. The length of the CDR3 is 12 residues. V shed 8 bases and J 7 bases; nucleotides not matched to a gene: 3. Germline CDR1 and CDR2: SNHLY and FYNNEI.

This chain connects TRBV5-1 to TRBJ2-7; 8 positions agree with TRBD1. Germline V gives CDR1 SGHRS, CDR2 YFSETQ. J lost 5 bases, V lost 2 bases, and 6 bases had no gene match. The CDR3 is 14 residues long. The CDR3 DNA follows: TGCGCCAGCAGCTTAGGACAGGGTCCCGACGAGCAGTACTTC. This sequence encodes CASSLGQGPDEQYF.

This clonotype was seen ten or more times. The chain carries TRBV3-1 and TRBJ2-7, with D perhaps TRBD1 or TRBD2 (5 bases each). The CDR3 contains 18 residues. The V and J ends lost 3 bases and 2 bases respectively, with 23 bases between them. Germline assignment: CDR1 LGHDT and CDR2 YNNKEL (reference sequence). CDR3 coding DNA: TGTGCCAGCAGCCAGGGGCCCCTTAATTCAGCGGTGCCCTACGAGCAGTACTTC. It encodes CASSQGPLNSAVPYEQYF.

This clonotype was counted ten times or more. This chain links TRBV2 with TRBJ2-7; D is perhaps TRBD1 (6 bases). This CDR3 is 13 amino acids long. The germline gives CDR1 SNHLY, CDR2 FYNNEI. Trimming pared 5 bases from V and 2 bases from J, leaving 10 bases between. CDR3 amino acids: CASSHRVAYEQYF. The CDR3 nucleotides read TGTGCCAGCAGTCACAGGGTGGCCTACGAGCAGTACTTC.

This clonotype was counted once. The rearrangement uses TRBV5-1 and TRBJ2-5, with no clear D. Germline lookup yields CDR1 SGHRS and CDR2 YFSETQ. The CDR3 spans 14 residues. Trimming removed 2 bases from V and 0 bases from J, with 8 bases in between. The CDR3 DNA reads as TGCGCCAGCAGCTTACAGACGTACCAAGAGACCCAGTACTTC. Its translation: CASSLQTYQETQYF.

For this clonotype: A read error may be the cause here, since a much bigger clone is one base away. The chain carries TRBV30 and TRBJ1-1; no clear D gene. Per the germline V gene, CDR1 is GTSNPN and CDR2 is SVGIG (reference sequence). The CDR3 extends over 13 amino acids. V was trimmed by 1 base and J by 4 bases, leaving 10 bases between them. The CDR3 loop reads CAWSGSGGTEAFF. CDR3 bases: TGTGCCTGGAGTGGTTCTGGTGGCACTGAAGCTTTCTTT.

This clonotype occurred many times. V usage is TRBV28 and J usage is TRBJ1-5, with 8 bases identical to TRBD1. Germline values: CDR1 MDHEN, CDR2 SYDVKM. V lost 7 bases to trimming and J lost 1 base; unmatched junction nucleotides: 6. The CDR3 runs 15 residues. The CDR3 DNA reads as TGTGCCAGCACCCCGACAGGGGTGAGCAATCAGCCCCAGCATTTT. Amino acids: CASTPTGVSNQPQHF.

This chain connects TRBV28 to TRBJ2-3, with 13 bases matching TRBD2. The junction had 7 bases not matched to a gene; V was cut back by 3 bases and J by 4 bases. The CDR3 consists of 17 residues. The germline CDR1 and CDR2 sequences are MDHEN and SYDVKM. The CDR3 DNA reads TGTGCCAGCAGTTTTGGACTAGCGGGGGAGCGGGCAGATACGCAGTATTTT. It specifies CASSFGLAGERADTQYF.

This clonotype was counted at least ten times. J is TRBJ2-2 and V is TRBV5-1, with D possibly being TRBD1 (5 bases). Trimming shortened V by 2 bases and J by 5 bases, and 13 bases separated the two germline ends. The CDR3 is 15 residues long. CDR1 SGHRS and CDR2 YFSETQ come from the germline V gene. The CDR3 sequence is CASSFAGLGTGELFF. The CDR3 DNA follows: TGCGCCAGCAGCTTCGCAGGGCTGGGAACCGGGGAGCTGTTTTTT.

At least ten counts were recorded for this clonotype. CDR3 region: CASSLSGKYQETQYF. The CDR3 DNA reads as TGTGCCAGCAGTTTGTCTGGAAAGTACCAAGAGACCCAGTACTTC. The V call is TRBV9, the J call TRBJ2-5; no clear D gene. The V and J ends lost 5 bases and 0 bases respectively, with 14 bases between them. From germline, CDR1 is SGDLS and CDR2 YYNGEE. This CDR3 is 15 amino acids long. The full variable domain, its missing parts supplied by reference TRBV9 and TRBJ2-5, is DSGVTQTPKHLITATGQRVTLRCSPRSGDLSVYWYQQSLDQGLQFLIQYYNGEERAKGNILERFSAQQFPDLHSELNLSSLELGDSALYFCASSLSGKYQETQYFGPGTRLLVL.

This clonotype was seen only once. A much larger clone differs from this one at a single base, so this may be a read error. Lacking the conserved final phenylalanine or tryptophan, this CDR3 likely reflects a read error. J is TRBJ2-1 and V is TRBV4-2, with D tentatively TRBD1 (7 bases). The germline V and J ends were trimmed by 0 bases and 10 bases, with 16 bases remaining between them. Germline V lookup: CDR1 LGHNA, CDR2 YNFKEQ. The CDR3 consists of 15 residues. The CDR3 region is CASSQDPGRGREQFS. CDR3 in DNA: TGTGCCAGCAGCCAAGACCCAGGCAGGGGGAGGGAGCAGTTCTCC.

This clonotype was picked up many times. This sequence joins TRBV4-3 and TRBJ1-1, with D unresolved. This CDR3 is built from 16 residues. In germline, CDR1 is LGHNA, CDR2 YSLEER. V was pared by 4 bases and J by 6 bases, with 21 bases between. The CDR3 is CASSPSGGSGGAEAFF. CDR3 nucleotide sequence: TGCGCCAGCAGCCCCTCAGGAGGTTCAGGCGGAGCTGAAGCTTTCTTT.

This clonotype was recorded many times. J is TRBJ1-6 and V is TRBV9; D gene ambiguous. The V and J ends lost 0 bases and 16 bases respectively, with 11 bases between them. Germline CDR1 and CDR2: SGDLS and YYNGEE. CDR3 length: 12 residues. CDR3 bases: TGTGCCAGCAGCGTAGAATCGGGTCCGCTCCACTTT. Translating gives CASSVESGPLHF.

V and J are TRBV7-3 and TRBJ2-1; D is undetermined. The V and J ends lost 3 bases and 5 bases respectively, with 8 bases between them. Germline CDR1 SGHTA, CDR2 FQGTGA. The CDR3 length is 13 residues. CDR3 in DNA: TGTGCCAGCAGCTTCGGGTCTGACAATGAGCAGTTCTTC. Its protein is CASSFGSDNEQFF.

This clonotype was counted ten times or more. The rearrangement links TRBV6-5 to TRBJ2-3; 11 bases line up with TRBD2. The length of the CDR3 is 16 residues. CDR1 is MNHEY, CDR2 SVGAGI, per germline. After removal of 4 bases from V and 3 bases from J, the junction contained 6 bases not matched to a gene. The CDR3 reads CASSSLSGGATDTQYF. CDR3 nucleotide sequence: TGTGCCAGCAGTTCCCTTAGCGGGGGGGCAACAGATACGCAGTATTTT.

This clonotype was counted at least ten times. The V and J genes are TRBV7-9 and TRBJ2-1; TRBD2 matches 8 bases. The V gene's germline CDR1 is SEHNR and CDR2 FQNEAQ (reference sequence). V lost 2 bases, J lost 5 bases, and 5 bases stayed unmatched. There are 15 residues in the CDR3. Here the CDR3 DNA reads TGTGCCAGCAGCTTAACACTAGCGGAAAACAATGAGCAGTTCTTC. Translating gives CASSLTLAENNEQFF. Filled out from reference TRBV7-9 and TRBJ2-1, the complete variable domain reads DTGVSQNPRHKITKRGQNVTFRCDPISEHNRLYWYRQTLGQGPEFLTYFQNEAQLEKSRLLSDRFSAERPKGSFSTLEIQRTEQGDSAMYLCASSLTLAENNEQFFGPGTRLTVL.